The 10 T cell receptor beta chains in this list originate from one sample, sequenced in a study of T cell responses to AZD1222 COVID-19 vaccine. TCRdb's table, derived via immunoSEQ multiplex PCR, lists solely in-frame clones and lacks some. Here the sample spans more than 90,000 clones, approximately 90% being singletons. This specimen was peripheral blood, taken 28 days after the second AZD1222 dose. The receptor source for this set is an adult who received the AZD1222 COVID-19 vaccine.

The chain is built from TRBV9 and TRBJ2-3, with D uncertain. Trimming removed 0 bases from V and 4 bases from J, with 6 bases in between. Germline V gene sequence: CDR1 SGDLS, CDR2 YYNGEE. CDR3 length: 13 residues. CDR3 sequence reads: CASSVDSSDTQYF. CDR3 DNA: TGTGCCAGCAGCGTAGACTCGTCAGATACGCAGTATTTT.

This clone was seen a single time. This chain uses TRBV2 with TRBJ2-3; D gene uncertain. Looked up from germline, CDR1 is SNHLY and CDR2 is FYNNEI. The CDR3 covers 15 residues. Trimming pared 6 bases from V and 2 bases from J, leaving 15 bases between. The CDR3 nucleotides are TGTGCCAGCAGCGGACCCCTAAAATTCACAGATACGCAGTATTTT. Translating it yields CASSGPLKFTDTQYF.

J is TRBJ1-1 and V is TRBV28, with TRBD1 matching over 7 bases. Trimming at V came to 3 bases and at J to 7 bases, leaving 14 bases not matched to a gene. The CDR3 runs 16 residues. Germline values: CDR1 MDHEN, CDR2 SYDVKM. The CDR3 nucleotides are TGTGCCAGCAGTTTGAAGTCAGGGGGGAGAGAAGTTGAAGCTTTCTTT. Translation: CASSLKSGGREVEAFF.

This sequence joins TRBV14 and TRBJ1-1; D is possibly TRBD1 (6 bases). CDR1 and CDR2 from the germline V gene are SGHDN and FVKESK. CDR3 length: 13 amino acids. The V and J ends lost 1 base and 6 bases respectively, with 9 bases between them. The CDR3 here is CASSQVRGAEAFF. CDR3 sequence (DNA): TGTGCCAGCAGCCAAGTCAGGGGAGCTGAAGCTTTCTTT.

The chain uses TRBV5-1 and TRBJ1-2, with 8 bases matching TRBD1. Trimming removed 4 bases from V and 4 bases from J; junction bases left unmatched: 12. CDR3 size: 16 residues. Germline V gene lookup returns CDR1 SGHRS and CDR2 YFSETQ. The CDR3 DNA reads as TGCGCCAGCAGCCCGGGACAGGACAGACCTGGCTATGGCTACACCTTC. Its translation: CASSPGQDRPGYGYTF.

This chain's CDR3 is CASSRQGVGGNTIYF. The CDR3 coding sequence is TGTGCCAGCAGCCGACAGGGGGTCGGTGGAAACACCATATATTTT. This chain links TRBV25-1 with TRBJ1-3, with TRBD1 matching 9 bases. The CDR3 extends over 15 amino acids. From germline, CDR1 is MGHDK and CDR2 SYGVNS. J was trimmed by 3 bases and V by 6 bases; bases with no gene match: 6.

The chain recombines TRBV28 with TRBJ2-1; D call uncertain. V lost 4 bases to trimming and J lost 7 bases, with 23 bases between them. The germline CDR1 and CDR2 sequences are MDHEN and SYDVKM. The CDR3 has 17 residues. In nucleotides, the CDR3 is TGTGCCAGCAGTTCCCTGGAGCTGCGACTGGGGTTTAATGAGCAGTTCTTC. As protein: CASSSLELRLGFNEQFF.

CDR3 in DNA: TGTGCCAGCAGTTTAAGAGATGGCTACACCTTC. Residues: CASSLRDGYTF. The J gene is TRBJ1-2, the V gene TRBV28, with unresolved D. Germline-derived CDR1 and CDR2 are MDHEN and SYDVKM. This CDR3 has 11 residues. The germline V and J ends were trimmed by 2 bases and 6 bases, with 4 bases remaining between them.

This clone was detected a few times. V is TRBV4-1 and J is TRBJ1-1; D not certain. Trimming took off 4 bases at V and 3 bases at J, with 9 bases between the two ends. There are 13 residues in the CDR3. Germline values: CDR1 MGHRA, CDR2 YSYEKL. Here the CDR3 DNA reads TGCGCCAGCAGCCTAAGACCTGACACTGAAGCTTTCTTT. This encodes CASSLRPDTEAFF.

The chain employs TRBV5-1 and TRBJ2-7; D unresolved. The CDR3 consists of 14 residues. Trimming took off 0 bases at V and 0 bases at J, with 7 bases between the two ends. Germline V gene sequence: CDR1 SGHRS, CDR2 YFSETQ. The chain's CDR3 is CASSLAVSSYEQYF. For the CDR3, the DNA is TGCGCCAGCAGCTTGGCCGTCAGCTCCTACGAGCAGTACTTC. Looking up the rest from reference TRBV5-1 and TRBJ2-7 gives the full variable domain: KAGVTQTPRYLIKTRGQQVTLSCSPISGHRSVSWYQQTPGQGLQFLFEYFSETQRNKGNFPGRFSGRQFSNSRSEMNVSTLELGDSALYLCASSLAVSSYEQYFGPGTRLTVT.